The present entry profiles one T cell receptor (beta chain) with its context. The antigen is undetermined. Peptide-pool stimulation followed by sequencing identified expanded antigen-specific CD4+ clonotypes in the ViraFEST assay. Following culture for roughly 10 days, CD4+ T cells were isolated. According to the study, vaccine recipients showed no prior SARS-CoV-2 infection and negative nucleocapsid antibodies. IL-2 medium supplanted half the medium on days 3 and 7. This sample is drawn from a study of vaccination effects on CD4 cells after COVID-19. Looking at the study overall: The participants, recipients of two vaccine doses, got either BNT162b2 or mRNA-1273.

General study points: Marked clonal contraction of both clone types appeared late after vaccination. Within healthy vaccinees, only 1 of 255 vaccine-induced clones displayed cross-reactivity with common cold coronaviruses.

Libraries were prepared by immunoSEQ multiplex PCR; TCRdb keeps only in-frame clonotypes and omits some of them. The table lists about 73,000 clones, about four fifths of them singletons. This receptor was obtained from a human donor who received a COVID-19 vaccine. The material sequenced was CD4+ T cells from PBMCs cultured with HCoV-NL63 spike peptides, taken before COVID-19 vaccination.

The CDR3 nucleotides are TGTGCCACCAGTGATTGGGACAGTTACAATGAGCAGTTCTTC. Residues: CATSDWDSYNEQFF. The rearrangement uses TRBV24-1 and TRBJ2-1, with 7 bases identical to TRBD1. The CDR3 length is 14 residues. The germline gives CDR1 KGHDR, CDR2 SFDVKD. The trim removed 2 bases at V and 4 bases at J, leaving 1 base unmatched.